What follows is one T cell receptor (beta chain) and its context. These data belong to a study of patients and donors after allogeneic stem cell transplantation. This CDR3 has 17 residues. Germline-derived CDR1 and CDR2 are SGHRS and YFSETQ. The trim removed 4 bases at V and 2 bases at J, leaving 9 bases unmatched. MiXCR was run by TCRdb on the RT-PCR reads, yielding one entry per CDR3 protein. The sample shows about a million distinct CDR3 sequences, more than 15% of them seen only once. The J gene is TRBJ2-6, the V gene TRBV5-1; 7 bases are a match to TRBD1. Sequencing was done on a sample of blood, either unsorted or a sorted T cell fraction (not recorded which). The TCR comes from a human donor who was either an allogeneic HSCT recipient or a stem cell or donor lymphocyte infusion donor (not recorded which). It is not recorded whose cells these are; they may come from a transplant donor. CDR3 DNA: TGCGCCAGCAGCCTGGTTGAGGGGGCGCCTGGGGCCAACGTCCTGACTTTC. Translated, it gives CASSLVEGAPGANVLTF.